This TCR beta chain was captured in a study of T cell repertoires in cytomegalovirus infection. Across the whole study: Based on public TCR beta signatures, there were indications of CMV infection and of a matching HLA type. Notes on the study in general: Cumulative frequency of public TCR beta families picked out carriers of CMV plus the relevant HLA. The ex vivo response was dominated by HLA-C-restricted CMV-specific TCR beta clonotypes.

In germline, CDR1 is MDHEN, CDR2 SYDVKM. V was pared by 3 bases and J by 7 bases, with 12 bases between. This CDR3 is built from 13 residues. Concerning this clonotype itself: Its specificity is not known.

TCRdb processed the reads anew with MiXCR; each CDR3 protein has one entry. The sample lists roughly 45,000 distinct CDR3 sequences; 20% to 25% were seen once. This TCR came from a human donor in good health (CMV status not recorded). Some clones in this sample may be carry-over from other donors' samples. This sequence joins TRBV28 and TRBJ2-5; D may be TRBD1 or TRBD2 (6 bases each). Sequenced: PBMCs, sequenced either directly or after in vitro stimulation (not recorded which). This CDR3 reads CASSFGGTGTQYF. The CDR3 nucleotides are TGTGCCAGCAGTTTCGGGGGCACCGGGACCCAGTACTTC.